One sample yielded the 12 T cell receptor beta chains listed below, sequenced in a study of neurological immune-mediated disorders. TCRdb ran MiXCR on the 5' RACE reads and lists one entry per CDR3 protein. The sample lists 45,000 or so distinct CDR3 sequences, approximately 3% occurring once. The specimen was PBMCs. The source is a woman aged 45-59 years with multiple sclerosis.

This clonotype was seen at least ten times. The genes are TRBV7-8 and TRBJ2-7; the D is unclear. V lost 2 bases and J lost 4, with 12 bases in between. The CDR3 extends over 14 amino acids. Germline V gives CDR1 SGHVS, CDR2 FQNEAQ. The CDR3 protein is CASSLIGSTYEQYF. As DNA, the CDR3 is TGTGCCAGCAGCTTAATCGGTAGTACTTACGAGCAGTACTTC. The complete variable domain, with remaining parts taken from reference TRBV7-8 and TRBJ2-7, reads GAGVSQSPRYKVAKRGQDVALRCDPISGHVSLFWYQQALGQGPEFLTYFQNEAQLDKSGLPSDRFFAERPEGSVSTLKIQRTQQEDSAVYLCASSLIGSTYEQYFGPGTRLTVT.

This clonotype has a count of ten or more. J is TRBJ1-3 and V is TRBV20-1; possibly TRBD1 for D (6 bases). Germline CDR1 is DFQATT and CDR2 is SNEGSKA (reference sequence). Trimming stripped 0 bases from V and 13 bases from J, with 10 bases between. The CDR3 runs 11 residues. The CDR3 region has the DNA TGCAGTGCTAGAGATAGAAGGGGGATATATTTT. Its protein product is CSARDRRGIYF.

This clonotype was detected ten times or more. CDR3 region: CASSLPPGQGFYGYTF. The DNA for the CDR3 is TGTGCCAGCAGCCTCCCCCCGGGACAGGGGTTCTATGGCTACACCTTC. The rearrangement uses TRBV28 and TRBJ1-2; TRBD1 matches at 10 bases. CDR3 length equals 16 residues. With 6 bases clipped from V and 4 bases from J, the junction kept 11 bases outside the gene matches. CDR1 is MDHEN and CDR2 is SYDVKM in the germline V gene.

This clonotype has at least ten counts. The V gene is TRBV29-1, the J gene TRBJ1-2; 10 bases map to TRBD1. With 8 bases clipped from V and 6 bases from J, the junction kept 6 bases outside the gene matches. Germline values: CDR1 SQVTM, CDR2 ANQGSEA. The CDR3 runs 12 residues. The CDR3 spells CSSMTGGNGYTF. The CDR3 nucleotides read TGCAGCTCAATGACAGGGGGCAATGGCTACACCTTC.

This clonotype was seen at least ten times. The CDR3 DNA reads TGTGCCACCCGACTAGCGGGGGACGCAGAGACCCAGTACTTC. Its protein is CATRLAGDAETQYF. V gene TRBV10-3 combines with J gene TRBJ2-5, with TRBD2 matching over 12 bases. The CDR3 covers 14 residues. CDR1 is ENHRY and CDR2 is SYGVKD in the germline V gene. V lost 10 bases to trimming and J lost 4 bases; unmatched junction nucleotides: 7.

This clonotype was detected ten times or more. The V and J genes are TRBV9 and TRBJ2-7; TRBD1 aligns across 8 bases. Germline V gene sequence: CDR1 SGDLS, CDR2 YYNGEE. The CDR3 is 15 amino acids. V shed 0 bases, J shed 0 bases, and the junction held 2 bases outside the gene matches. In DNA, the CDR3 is TGTGCCAGCAGCGTAGAACAGGGGGTCTCCTACGAGCAGTACTTC. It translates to CASSVEQGVSYEQYF.

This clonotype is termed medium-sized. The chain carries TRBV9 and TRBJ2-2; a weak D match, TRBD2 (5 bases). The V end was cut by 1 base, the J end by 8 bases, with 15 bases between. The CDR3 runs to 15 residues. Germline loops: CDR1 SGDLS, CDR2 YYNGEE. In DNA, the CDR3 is TGTGCCAGCAGCGTACGGAGTCGGGGAGATGGGGAGCTGTTTTTT. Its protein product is CASSVRSRGDGELFF.

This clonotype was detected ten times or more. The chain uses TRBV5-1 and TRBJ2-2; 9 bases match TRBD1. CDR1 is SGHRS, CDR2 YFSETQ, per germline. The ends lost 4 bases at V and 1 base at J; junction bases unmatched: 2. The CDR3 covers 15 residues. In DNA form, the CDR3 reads TGCGCCAGCAGCGCGGGACAGGGGAACACCGGGGAGCTGTTTTTT. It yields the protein CASSAGQGNTGELFF.

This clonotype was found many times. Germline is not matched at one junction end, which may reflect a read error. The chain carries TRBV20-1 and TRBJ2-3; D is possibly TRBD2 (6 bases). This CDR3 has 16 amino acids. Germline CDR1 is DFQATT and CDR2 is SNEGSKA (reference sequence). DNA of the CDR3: TGCAGTGCCAGAGTCCCCCTAAGCGGGAGCACAGATACGCAGTATTTT. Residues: CSARVPLSGSTDTQYF.

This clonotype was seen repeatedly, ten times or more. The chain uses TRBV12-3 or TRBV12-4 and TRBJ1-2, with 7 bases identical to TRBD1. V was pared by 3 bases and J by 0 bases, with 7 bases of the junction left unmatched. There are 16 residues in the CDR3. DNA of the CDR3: TGTGCCAGCAGTTTTCAAGCGACAGGGACTAACTATGGCTACACCTTC. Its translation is CASSFQATGTNYGYTF.

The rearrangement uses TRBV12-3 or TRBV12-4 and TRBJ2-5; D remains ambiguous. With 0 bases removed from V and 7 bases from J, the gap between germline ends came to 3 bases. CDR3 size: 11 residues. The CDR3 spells CASSLAVTQYF. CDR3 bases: TGTGCCAGCAGTTTAGCGGTGACCCAGTACTTC.

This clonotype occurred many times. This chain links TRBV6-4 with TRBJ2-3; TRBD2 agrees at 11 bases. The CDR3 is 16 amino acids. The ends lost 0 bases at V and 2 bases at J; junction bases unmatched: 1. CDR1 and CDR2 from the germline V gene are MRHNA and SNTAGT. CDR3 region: CASSDSSGRATDTQYF. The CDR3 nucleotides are TGTGCCAGCAGTGACTCTAGCGGGAGGGCCACAGATACGCAGTATTTT.